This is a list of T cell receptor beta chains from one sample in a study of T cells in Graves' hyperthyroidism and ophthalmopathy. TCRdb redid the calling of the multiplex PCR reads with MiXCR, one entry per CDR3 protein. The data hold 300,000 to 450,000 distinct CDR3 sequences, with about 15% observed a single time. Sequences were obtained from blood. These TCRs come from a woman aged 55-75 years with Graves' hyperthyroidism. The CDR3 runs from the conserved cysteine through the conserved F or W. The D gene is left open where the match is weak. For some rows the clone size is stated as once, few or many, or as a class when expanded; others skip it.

CASSDPGAWETQYF	TGTGCCAGCAGTGACCCCGGGGCTTGGGAGACCCAGTACTTC	NA	TRBV6-1	TRBJ2-5	many
CASSFGLAGHEQFF	TGTGCCAGCAGCTTTGGACTAGCGGGGCATGAGCAGTTCTTC	TRBD2	TRBV7-2	TRBJ2-1	few
CAWARAGSNYGYTF	TGTGCCTGGGCTCGGGCAGGCTCTAACTATGGCTACACCTTC	NA	TRBV30	TRBJ1-2	many
CAISESEGRGSGANVLTF	TGTGCCATCAGTGAATCAGAGGGGCGGGGGTCCGGGGCCAACGTCCTGACTTTC	TRBD2	TRBV10-3	TRBJ2-6	many
CASSSYRNGYTF	TGTGCCAGCAGTTCCTACAGAAATGGCTACACCTTC	NA	TRBV27	TRBJ1-2	many
CASSMLAGAAGYEQYF	TGTGCCAGTAGTATGTTGGCGGGAGCGGCAGGATACGAGCAGTACTTC	TRBD2	TRBV19	TRBJ2-7	many
CASSYALGSEQFF	TGCGCCAGCAGCTACGCTCTGGGGAGTGAGCAGTTCTTC	NA	TRBV5-1	TRBJ2-1	NA
CAWSLGRNSPLHF	TGTGCCTGGAGTTTGGGTCGAAATTCACCCCTCCACTTT	NA	TRBV30	TRBJ1-6	many
CASSSRLGSLTDTQYF	TGCGCCAGCAGCTCTCGACTAGGAAGCCTCACAGATACGCAGTATTTT	NA	TRBV5-1	TRBJ2-3	many
CATSDSPTGARDGYTF	TGTGCCACCAGTGACTCCCCCACAGGGGCGAGGGATGGCTACACCTTC	TRBD1	TRBV24-1	TRBJ1-2	many
CASSSDRGWALEAFF	TGTGCCAGCAGTTCCGACAGGGGCTGGGCCCTTGAAGCTTTCTTT	TRBD1	TRBV12-3/TRBV12-4	TRBJ1-1	few
CASSVLAGGHEQYF	TGTGCCAGCAGTGTACTAGCGGGAGGACACGAGCAGTACTTC	TRBD2	TRBV6-2/TRBV6-3	TRBJ2-7	few
CASSRPGTNTEAFF	TGTGCCAGCAGTAGGCCAGGGACGAACACTGAAGCTTTCTTT	NA	TRBV12-3/TRBV12-4	TRBJ1-1	NA
CASTPRGGRSSSEQYF	TGTGCCAGCACCCCAAGGGGCGGGAGGAGCTCTTCCGAGCAGTACTTC	TRBD2	TRBV6-1	TRBJ2-7	many
CASSPTTEGRSEAFF	TGTGCCAGCAGCCCCACGACAGAGGGCAGGTCTGAAGCTTTCTTT	NA	TRBV11-2	TRBJ1-1	many
CSARGRDSNYGYTF	TGCAGTGCTAGAGGCCGGGATTCTAACTATGGCTACACCTTC	NA	TRBV20-1	TRBJ1-2	few
CASSWVEVWSSGANVLTF	TGTGCCAGCAGTTGGGTCGAGGTATGGAGCTCTGGGGCCAACGTCCTGACTTTC	NA	TRBV27	TRBJ2-6	many